The present T cell receptor beta chain was sequenced within a study of blood T cell repertoires in COVID-19. Study at large: From the United States, Italy and Spain came samples of acute and convalescent COVID-19. From T cells, B-cell-depleted T cells, or PBMCs came the material, which was cDNA or gDNA.

In the authors' workflow: Nucleated cell counts were estimated from reference gene primer amplification. Data came from immunoSEQ multiplex PCR; TCRdb stores just in-frame clones and leaves some out. V and J calls and clone size are those listed in that table; D and trimming were worked out from the DNA. Of about 77,000 clones listed, more than 75% were seen once; the top ten hold approximately 15%. V lost 5 bases, J lost 10 bases, and 8 bases stayed unmatched. The CDR3 sequence is 13 residues long. V and J are TRBV12-3 or TRBV12-4 and TRBJ2-1, with 7 bases fitting TRBD1. This TCR came from an elderly woman with active or convalescent COVID-19. Sequencing input: peripheral blood. CDR3: CASSPQQGREQFF. DNA of the CDR3: TGTGCCAGCAGTCCCCAACAGGGGCGAGAGCAGTTCTTC.